The 27 T cell receptor beta chains in this list originate from one sample, sequenced in a study of regulatory T cells in long-lasting Graves disease. Time point in this sample: persistent/refractory GD, antithyroid drugs over 5 years with positive TRAb. The TCR library was prepared using RNA isolated from PBMCs. Assembly of TCR beta libraries relied on iRepertoire HTBI primers together with Arm-PCR of CDR3 regions. In TCRdb, the multiplex PCR reads were re-called with MiXCR into one record per CDR3 protein. Among about 340,000 distinct CDR3 sequences listed, roughly a fifth were seen once. Sequenced here: peripheral blood mononuclear cells (PBMCs), sampled when the disease was refractory, from a patient treated with antithyroid drugs. The receptor set was obtained from a female donor with Graves disease.

The rearrangement links TRBV5-1 to TRBJ1-2, with 8 bases identical to TRBD1. The V gene end was trimmed by 3 bases and the J gene end by 5 bases; junction bases not matched to a gene: 12. This CDR3 is built from 16 residues. Germline lookup yields CDR1 SGHRS and CDR2 YFSETQ. The CDR3 DNA is TGCGCCAGCAGCTCCTTCTCCGGGACAGGTTTTTATGGCTACACCTTC. It translates to CASSSFSGTGFYGYTF.

J is TRBJ1-1 and V is TRBV9; D ambiguous. Germline loops: CDR1 SGDLS, CDR2 YYNGEE. V lost 4 bases to trimming and J lost 11 bases, with 24 bases between them. The CDR3 covers 15 residues. In DNA, the CDR3 is TGTGCCAGCAGCCCCTTCATGTCATCTGAGGTTGGGGCTTTCTTT. Protein sequence: CASSPFMSSEVGAFF. The whole variable domain, remainder taken from reference TRBV9 and TRBJ1-1, is DSGVTQTPKHLITATGQRVTLRCSPRSGDLSVYWYQQSLDQGLQFLIQYYNGEERAKGNILERFSAQQFPDLHSELNLSSLELGDSALYFCASSPFMSSEVGAFFGQGTRLTVV.

Ten or more counts support this clonotype. This sequence joins TRBV2 and TRBJ1-5; D call uncertain. The CDR3 length is 14 residues. V was shortened by 7 bases and J by 2 bases, with 12 bases between the two germline ends. From germline, CDR1 is SNHLY and CDR2 FYNNEI. CDR3 sequence reads: CASMVGLGNQPQHF. The CDR3 DNA is TGTGCCAGCATGGTAGGGCTCGGCAATCAGCCCCAGCATTTT.

This clonotype was observed many times. V is TRBV28 and J is TRBJ1-2; D perhaps matches TRBD1 (6 bases). The CDR3 runs 19 residues. Looked up from germline, CDR1 is MDHEN and CDR2 is SYDVKM. Trimming shortened V by 2 bases and J by 0 bases, and 22 bases separated the two germline ends. CDR3 DNA: TGTGCCAGCAGTTTAGAGACACGGTGGGCGGCAGGGGCTAACTATGGCTACACCTTC. As protein: CASSLETRWAAGANYGYTF.

This clonotype has a count of ten or more. This rearrangement joins TRBV27 to TRBJ2-7, with TRBD2 identical over 11 bases. CDR3 length: 15 residues. Trimming took 4 bases from V and 3 from J; bases not matched to a gene: 5. CDR1 MNHEY and CDR2 SMNVEV come from the germline V gene (reference sequence). CDR3 in DNA: TGTGCCAGCAGTTCACGTAGCGGGAGGGTCTACGAGCAGTACTTC. Translating gives CASSSRSGRVYEQYF.

This clonotype was seen at least ten times. The rearrangement links TRBV11-2 to TRBJ1-6; TRBD1 matches at 7 bases. V lost 4 bases and J lost 6; bases outside the gene matches: 3. CDR3 length: 14 residues. The germline V gene has CDR1 SGHAT and CDR2 FQNNGV. CDR3 nucleotides: TGTGCCAGCAGCTGGTACAGGGGTAATTCACCCCTCCACTTT. Translated, it gives CASSWYRGNSPLHF.

The table lists this clonotype with a few counts. CDR3 loop: CASTPSLGQYF. CDR3 DNA sequence: TGTGCCAGTACCCCTTCCCTGGGGCAGTACTTC. The chain carries TRBV19 and TRBJ2-7; D gene ambiguous. CDR1 and CDR2 from the germline V gene are LNHDA and SQIVND (reference sequence). The CDR3 has 11 residues. V lost 7 bases and J 9 bases, leaving 13 bases between the germline ends. Full variable domain (outside the CDR3, taken from reference TRBV19 and TRBJ2-7): DGGITQSPKYLFRKEGQNVTLSCEQNLNHDAMYWYRQDPGQGLRLIYYSQIVNDFQKGDIAEGYSVSREKKESFPLTVTSAQKNPTAFYLCASTPSLGQYFGPGTRLTVT.

The chain recombines TRBV28 with TRBJ2-7; 7 bases line up with TRBD2. Per germline, CDR1 MDHEN and CDR2 SYDVKM. This CDR3 contains 16 residues. The V and J ends lost 3 bases and 1 base, in that order; junction bases with no gene match: 9. This CDR3 is CASSFPISGLSYEQYF. Here the CDR3 DNA reads TGTGCCAGCAGTTTTCCGATTAGCGGGTTATCCTACGAGCAGTACTTC. Based on the CDR3 plus reference TRBV28 and TRBJ2-7, the full variable domain is DVKVTQSSRYLVKRTGEKVFLECVQDMDHENMFWYRQDPGLGLRLIYFSYDVKMKEKGDIPEGYSVSREKKERFSLILESASTNQTSMYLCASSFPISGLSYEQYFGPGTRLTVT.

This clonotype was recorded many times. V usage is TRBV6-5 and J usage is TRBJ2-5; the match to TRBD2 covers 11 bases. After removal of 2 bases from V and 1 base from J, the junction contained 12 bases not matched to a gene. CDR3 length: 19 residues. The germline V gene has CDR1 MNHEY and CDR2 SVGAGI. The CDR3: CASSYAAGTSGSLQETQYF. The DNA of the CDR3 is TGTGCCAGCAGTTACGCCGCCGGGACTAGCGGCTCCCTCCAAGAGACCCAGTACTTC.

This chain uses TRBV9 with TRBJ2-7; 7 bases are a match to TRBD2. This CDR3 is built from 14 residues. Germline V lookup: CDR1 SGDLS, CDR2 YYNGEE. The V and J ends lost 6 bases and 0 bases, in that order; junction bases with no gene match: 6. CDR3 region: CASTRGDISYEQYF. The CDR3 DNA sequence: TGTGCCAGCACACGGGGGGATATCTCCTACGAGCAGTACTTC.

The rearrangement joins TRBV11-2 to TRBJ1-6; D might be TRBD1 (6 bases). The CDR3 loop spans 17 amino acids. V lost 3 bases and J lost 9, with 21 bases in between. The germline V gene encodes CDR1 SGHAT and CDR2 FQNNGV. The CDR3 DNA sequence: TGTGCCAGCAGCTTCACGGGGGGGGGGGCGCGAGGTTCACCCCTCCACTTT. Translation gives CASSFTGGGARGSPLHF.

This clonotype has a count of ten or more. The J gene is TRBJ1-2, the V gene TRBV6-1; D gene ambiguous. Germline CDR1 MNHNS, CDR2 SASEGT. Trimming removed 2 bases from V and 5 bases from J, with 9 bases in between. CDR3 length: 13 amino acids. CDR3 in amino acids: CASSESGPYGYTF. Here the CDR3 DNA reads TGTGCCAGCAGTGAATCAGGTCCGTATGGCTACACCTTC.

Of note for this clonotype: A much larger clone is a single base away; this may be a read error. The V and J genes are TRBV6-2 or TRBV6-3 and TRBJ2-6, with a tentative D call TRBD2 (5 bases). This CDR3 is built from 13 residues. Trimming removed 8 bases from V and 3 bases from J, with 8 bases in between. The germline V gene encodes CDR1 MNHEY and CDR2 SVGEGT. Here the CDR3 reads CASQRVGANVLTF. DNA for the CDR3: TGTGCCAGCCAGAGGGTTGGGGCCAACGTCCTGACTTTC.

Notes on this clonotype: This clone may be a read error of a much larger clone one base away. The chain links TRBV27 to TRBJ1-1, with a tentative D call TRBD1 (6 bases). Germline V CDR1 and CDR2: MNHEY, SMNVEV (reference sequence). The ends were cut back, 4 bases at V and 4 bases at J, with 22 bases in the middle. The CDR3 length is 17 residues. This CDR3 is CASSYHRGQGSATEAFF. In nucleotides, the CDR3 is TGTGCCAGCAGTTACCACCGGGGGCAAGGTTCGGCCACTGAAGCTTTCTTT.

This clonotype showed up many times. The chain uses TRBV27 and TRBJ1-2; 8 bases agree with TRBD1. With 5 bases clipped from V and 4 bases from J, the junction kept 15 bases outside the gene matches. Per germline, CDR1 MNHEY and CDR2 SMNVEV (reference sequence). This CDR3 spans 17 amino acids. The CDR3 sequence is CASSPQFGQGAVYGYTF. The CDR3 DNA sequence: TGTGCCAGCAGTCCGCAGTTCGGGCAGGGGGCTGTCTATGGCTACACCTTC.

This chain joins TRBV6-1 and TRBJ2-1, with D possibly being TRBD2 (5 bases). This CDR3 is 12 amino acids long. Germline CDR1 MNHNS, CDR2 SASEGT. In DNA, the CDR3 is TGTGTATCGGGGAGCTCCTACAATGAGCAGTTCTTC. Translated, it gives CVSGSSYNEQFF.

This clonotype has only a few counts. The rearrangement uses TRBV18 and TRBJ2-5; unclear D gene. The CDR3 runs to 11 residues. V was cut by 8 bases and J by 5 bases, with 9 bases left in between. Germline values: CDR1 KGHSH, CDR2 LQKENI. Written as DNA, the CDR3 is TGTGCCAGCGCAAGCACGGAGACCCAGTACTTC. Residues: CASASTETQYF.

V is TRBV10-3 and J is TRBJ1-1; D may be TRBD1 (5 bases). The V gene lost 3 bases and the J gene lost 4 bases, with 15 bases spanning the gap. The CDR3 has 15 residues. CDR1 and CDR2 from the germline V gene are ENHRY and SYGVKD. CDR3 in DNA: TGTGCCATCAGTGAAGGGCAGGGTCTCGGCACTGAAGCTTTCTTT. Its translation is CAISEGQGLGTEAFF.

This clonotype was observed at least ten times. The chain recombines TRBV7-9 with TRBJ2-7; D tentatively reads TRBD1 or TRBD2 (5 bases each). Germline CDR1 reads SEHNR; CDR2 reads FQNEAQ (reference sequence). This CDR3 has 15 amino acids. Between the trimmed V and J ends, which lost 6 bases and 6 bases, there was a span of 21 bases. CDR3 sequence: CASSFSYGAQGEQYF. The CDR3 DNA follows: TGTGCCAGCAGTTTCTCCTACGGGGCCCAGGGCGAGCAGTACTTC.

This clonotype was seen at least ten times. The rearrangement uses TRBV2 and TRBJ1-3; no definite D call. Germline CDR1 and CDR2: SNHLY and FYNNEI. The ends were cut back, 8 bases at V and 0 bases at J, with 17 bases in the middle. The CDR3 is 16 residues long. The chain's CDR3 is CASGKGHSSSGNTIYF. The CDR3 DNA sequence: TGTGCCAGCGGGAAGGGCCACTCGAGCTCTGGAAACACCATATATTTT.

The V gene is TRBV5-6, the J gene TRBJ1-2; D gene ambiguous. There are 14 residues in the CDR3. Between the trimmed V and J ends, which lost 0 bases and 8 bases, there was a span of 14 bases. The germline V gene has CDR1 SGHDT and CDR2 YYEEEE. CDR3 nucleotide sequence: TGTGCCAGCAGCTTGGGTGACCTCTCTACGGGCTACACCTTC. It yields the protein CASSLGDLSTGYTF. Full variable domain (rest looked up from reference TRBV5-6 and TRBJ1-2): DAGVTQSPTHLIKTRGQQVTLRCSPKSGHDTVSWYQQALGQGPQFIFQYYEEEERQRGNFPDRFSGHQFPNYSSELNVNALLLGDSALYLCASSLGDLSTGYTFGSGTRLTVV.

This clonotype was found a few times. The chain couples TRBV27 to TRBJ2-4; 12 bases agree with TRBD2. This CDR3 spans 21 amino acids. Trimming removed 6 bases from V and 3 bases from J; junction bases left unmatched: 21. Germline values: CDR1 MNHEY, CDR2 SMNVEV (reference sequence). In nucleotides, the CDR3 is TGTGCCAGCAGCTCAAGGGGGGGTCGACTAGCGGGAGACGGGGTCAAAAACATTCAGTACTTC. Protein: CASSSRGGRLAGDGVKNIQYF.

This clonotype was found many times. The chain recombines TRBV12-3 or TRBV12-4 with TRBJ1-1; D might be TRBD1 (5 bases). The CDR3 totals 13 residues. V lost 2 bases, J lost 7 bases, and 11 bases lay in between. CDR3 region: CASSLPSGGEAFF. The CDR3 nucleotides are TGTGCCAGCAGTTTACCCTCGGGGGGTGAAGCTTTCTTT.

Ten or more counts support this clonotype. The CDR3 loop is CASSFRGPRRGSNQPQHF. The DNA of the CDR3 is TGTGCCAGCAGCTTTAGGGGTCCGAGGAGGGGGAGCAATCAGCCCCAGCATTTT. The V call is TRBV12-3 or TRBV12-4, the J call TRBJ1-5; maybe TRBD1 (6 bases). V lost 6 bases, J lost 1 base, and 22 bases lay in between. The CDR3 sequence is 18 residues long.

V and J are TRBV7-8 and TRBJ2-7; 10 bases are shared with TRBD2. CDR1 SGHVS and CDR2 FQNEAQ come from the germline V gene. Trimming at V came to 1 base and at J to 4 bases, leaving 7 bases not matched to a gene. The CDR3 contains 16 residues. The CDR3 loop reads CASSLGRAGGHYEQYF. For the CDR3, the DNA is TGTGCCAGCAGCTTAGGCCGAGCGGGGGGGCATTACGAGCAGTACTTC.

This clonotype was recorded a few times. The chain links TRBV20-1 to TRBJ2-1; D is perhaps TRBD1 (6 bases). V was clipped by 7 bases and J by 7 bases, with 23 bases between them. Germline V gene data show CDR1 as DFQATT and CDR2 as SNEGSKA (reference sequence). The CDR3 has 15 amino acids. The CDR3 loop reads CSVRSGQRVGNEQFF. The DNA of the CDR3 is TGCAGTGTCCGGAGTGGACAGAGGGTAGGGAATGAGCAGTTCTTC.

This clonotype has just a few counts. The chain couples TRBV7-3 to TRBJ2-2; a possible D gene is TRBD1 (6 bases). Germline CDR1 reads SGHTA; CDR2 reads FQGTGA. V dropped 2 bases and J dropped 8 bases, with 12 bases sitting between them. The CDR3 length is 14 residues. DNA for the CDR3: TGTGCCAGCAGCTTAGGGACATCTTCTGGGGAGCTGTTTTTT. Translating gives CASSLGTSSGELFF.